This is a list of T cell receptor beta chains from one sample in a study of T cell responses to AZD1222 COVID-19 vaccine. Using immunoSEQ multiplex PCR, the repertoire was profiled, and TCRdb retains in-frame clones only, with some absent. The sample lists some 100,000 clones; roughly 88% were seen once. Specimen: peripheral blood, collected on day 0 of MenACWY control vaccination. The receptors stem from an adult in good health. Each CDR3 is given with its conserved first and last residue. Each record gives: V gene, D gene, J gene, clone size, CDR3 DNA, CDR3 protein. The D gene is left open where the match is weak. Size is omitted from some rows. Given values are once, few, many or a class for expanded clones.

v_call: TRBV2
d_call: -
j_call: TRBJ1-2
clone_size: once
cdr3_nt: TGTGCCAGCAGGGGGGAAGCGGATACTATGGGCTACACCTTC
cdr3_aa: CASRGEADTMGYTF

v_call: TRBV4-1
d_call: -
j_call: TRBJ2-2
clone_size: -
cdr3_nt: TGCGCCAGCAGCCCATATCCCCCGGGGGCTAACACCGGGGAGCTGTTTTTT
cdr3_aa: CASSPYPPGANTGELFF

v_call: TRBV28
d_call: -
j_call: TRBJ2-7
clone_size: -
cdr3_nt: TGTGCCAGCGCGATACCGGGGGTAAAGGGAGGCGAGCAGTACTTC
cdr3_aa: CASAIPGVKGGEQYF

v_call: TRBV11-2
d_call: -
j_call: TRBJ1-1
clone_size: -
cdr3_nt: TGTGCCAGCAGCTTAGATCCCGGGGGGCGGACTGAAGCTTTCTTT
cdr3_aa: CASSLDPGGRTEAFF

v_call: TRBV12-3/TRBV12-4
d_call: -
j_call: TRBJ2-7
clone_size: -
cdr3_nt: TGTGCCAGCAGCCCGGACAGATACGAGCAGTACTTC
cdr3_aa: CASSPDRYEQYF

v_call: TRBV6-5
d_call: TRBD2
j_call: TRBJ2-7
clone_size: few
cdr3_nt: TGTGCCAGCATAGATGCCAGCGGGAGAATAAACCAGTACTTC
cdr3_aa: CASIDASGRINQYF

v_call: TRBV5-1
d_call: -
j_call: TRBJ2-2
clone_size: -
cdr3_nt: TGCGCCAGCAGCTTGTCTGGGACTTGGAACACCGGGGAGCTGTTTTTT
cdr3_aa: CASSLSGTWNTGELFF

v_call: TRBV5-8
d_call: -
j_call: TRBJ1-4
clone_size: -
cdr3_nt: TGTGCCAGCAGCTTGTCCGTCCGGCCGGGGGAAAAACTGTTTTTT
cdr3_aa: CASSLSVRPGEKLFF

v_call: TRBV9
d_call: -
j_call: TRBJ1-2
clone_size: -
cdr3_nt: TGTGCCAGCAGTGTCCAGAGGTCGGAGGGCAAGCGGGCTGGCTATGGCTACACCTTC
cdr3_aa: CASSVQRSEGKRAGYGYTF

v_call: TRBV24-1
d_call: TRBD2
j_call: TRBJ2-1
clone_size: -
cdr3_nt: TGTGCCACCGGTAGCGGGAGCGGTGAGCAGTTCTTC
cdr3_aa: CATGSGSGEQFF